These 4 T cell receptor beta chains were sequenced from one sample in a study of early T cells in non-severe SARS-CoV-2 infection. TCRdb re-called the 5' RACE reads through MiXCR, storing one row per CDR3 protein. This table has under 80,000 distinct CDR3 sequences, 10% to 15% appearing once. The sample was whole blood. The receptor set was obtained from an adult who was a healthcare worker with PCR-confirmed SARS-CoV-2 infection or an uninfected control (not recorded which).

This clonotype was counted between two and nine times. This chain uses TRBV9 with TRBJ2-7, with 9 bases matching TRBD2. The junction had 4 bases not matched to a gene; V was cut back by 0 bases and J by 6 bases. This CDR3 region has 14 residues. Germline values: CDR1 SGDLS, CDR2 YYNGEE. The CDR3 reads CASSVVAGGLEQYF. The DNA for the CDR3 is TGTGCCAGCAGCGTAGTGGCGGGGGGGCTCGAGCAGTACTTC. Full variable domain (remainder filled in from reference TRBV9 and TRBJ2-7): DSGVTQTPKHLITATGQRVTLRCSPRSGDLSVYWYQQSLDQGLQFLIQYYNGEERAKGNILERFSAQQFPDLHSELNLSSLELGDSALYFCASSVVAGGLEQYFGPGTRLTVT.

Many counts were recorded for this clonotype. The CDR3 here is CASSYGIQETQYF. CDR3 nucleotide sequence: TGTGCCAGCAGTTACGGCATCCAAGAGACCCAGTACTTC. The chain combines TRBV6-5 with TRBJ2-5; D is uncertain. In germline, CDR1 is MNHEY, CDR2 SVGAGI. The CDR3 is 13 amino acids. With 2 bases removed from V and 1 base from J, the gap between germline ends came to 5 bases.

This clonotype was seen many times. The J gene is TRBJ2-2, the V gene TRBV7-2, with 9 bases aligning to TRBD1. The length of the CDR3 is 14 residues. Germline CDR1 reads SGHTA; CDR2 reads FQGNSA. The ends lost 3 bases at V and 7 bases at J; junction bases unmatched: 3. The CDR3 sequence: CASSFTGGGGELFF. DNA for the CDR3: TGTGCCAGCAGCTTTACAGGGGGCGGCGGGGAGCTGTTTTTT.

Ten or more counts support this clonotype. This rearrangement joins TRBV6-6 to TRBJ2-7; the D is unclear. From germline, CDR1 is MNHNY and CDR2 SVGAGI (reference sequence). V was pared by 7 bases and J by 6 bases, with 19 bases between. The CDR3 extends over 14 amino acids. CDR3 in amino acids: CASKFGSQSSEQYF. The CDR3 DNA sequence: TGTGCCAGCAAGTTCGGCAGTCAGTCGAGCGAGCAGTACTTC.